These 10 T cell receptor beta chains originate from one sample sequenced in a study of T cell changes during pregnancy in multiple sclerosis. Sequenced by immunoSEQ multiplex PCR; TCRdb stores in-frame clones only, minus some. The data hold roughly 62,000 clones, with nearly 90% observed a single time. This specimen consisted of peripheral blood, obtained in the first trimester of pregnancy. The receptors come from a female donor with multiple sclerosis, enrolled in a pregnancy study.

The chain is built from TRBV2 and TRBJ2-1, with 11 bases lining up with TRBD1. The CDR3 extends over 14 amino acids. Germline CDR1 is SNHLY and CDR2 is FYNNEI. With 3 bases clipped from V and 7 bases from J, the junction kept 2 bases outside the gene matches. CDR3 coding DNA: TGTGCCAGCAGTGAGGGGACAGGGGGTAATGAGCAGTTCTTC. It translates to CASSEGTGGNEQFF.

This clone was seen only a few times. The chain carries TRBV4-3 and TRBJ2-3; TRBD2 aligns across 13 bases. The trim removed 3 bases at V and 6 bases at J, leaving 6 bases unmatched. CDR1 LGHNA and CDR2 YSLEER come from the germline V gene. This CDR3 has 16 amino acids. In nucleotides, the CDR3 is TGCGCCAGCAGCCAGGAACTAGCGGGGGGGCCGGATACGCAGTATTTT. This encodes CASSQELAGGPDTQYF.

The chain uses TRBV7-8 and TRBJ1-1; the D is unclear. The length of the CDR3 is 14 residues. Germline V gene sequence: CDR1 SGHVS, CDR2 FQNEAQ. The ends were cut back, 3 bases at V and 1 base at J, with 9 bases in the middle. The CDR3 loop is CASSFSRGNTEAFF. CDR3 DNA sequence: TGTGCCAGCAGCTTTTCGCGGGGGAACACTGAAGCTTTCTTT.

This rearrangement joins TRBV18 to TRBJ2-7, with D possibly being TRBD1 (5 bases). This CDR3 is built from 14 residues. V was clipped by 3 bases and J by 2 bases, with 11 bases between them. Per the germline V gene, CDR1 is KGHSH and CDR2 is LQKENI. CDR3 nucleotide sequence: TGTGCCAGCTCACCGTCAGGACATACCTACGAGCAGTACTTC. It encodes CASSPSGHTYEQYF.

The rearrangement uses TRBV19 and TRBJ1-2; 8 nucleotides align to TRBD1. The CDR3 is made up of 15 amino acids. J was trimmed by 5 bases and V by 0 bases; bases with no gene match: 5. Germline V CDR1 and CDR2: LNHDA, SQIVND (reference sequence). CDR3 bases: TGTGCCAGTAGTATAGATGCCAGGGGGCGTTATGGCTACACCTTC. Translated: CASSIDARGRYGYTF. Based on the CDR3 plus reference TRBV19 and TRBJ1-2, the full variable domain is DGGITQSPKYLFRKEGQNVTLSCEQNLNHDAMYWYRQDPGQGLRLIYYSQIVNDFQKGDIAEGYSVSREKKESFPLTVTSAQKNPTAFYLCASSIDARGRYGYTFGSGTRLTVV.

The V and J genes are TRBV6-5 and TRBJ2-1, with 9 bases that match TRBD2. Germline V gene lookup returns CDR1 MNHEY and CDR2 SVGAGI. Trimming at V came to 5 bases and at J to 4 bases, leaving 6 bases not matched to a gene. The CDR3 spans 15 residues. Here the CDR3 reads CASSRLAGEYNEQFF. CDR3 in DNA: TGTGCCAGCAGTCGTTTAGCGGGGGAGTACAATGAGCAGTTCTTC.

The chain couples TRBV18 to TRBJ2-7, with a possible D match to TRBD1 (6 bases). V gave up 4 bases and J gave up 3 bases, with 10 bases separating them. Germline loops: CDR1 KGHSH, CDR2 LQKENI. This CDR3 is 13 amino acids long. CDR3 residues: CASSRQEIYEQYF. The CDR3 region has the DNA TGTGCCAGCTCACGACAGGAGATCTACGAGCAGTACTTC.

The chain is built from TRBV4-2 and TRBJ2-7; D unresolved. V was shortened by 1 base and J by 7 bases, with 14 bases between the two germline ends. The CDR3 is 14 amino acids. Germline V gene sequence: CDR1 LGHNA, CDR2 YNFKEQ. The CDR3 here is CASSQAVDLREQYF. CDR3 nucleotides: TGTGCCAGCAGCCAAGCGGTCGACTTACGAGAGCAGTACTTC.

The chain combines TRBV7-6 with TRBJ1-5, with TRBD1 identical over 7 bases. Germline trimming cut 0 bases from V and 1 base from J; bases unmatched to any gene: 0. The CDR3 has 15 amino acids. Germline values: CDR1 SGHVS, CDR2 FNYEAQ. The CDR3 DNA sequence: TGTGCCAGCAGCTTAGCGACAGGGAGCAATCAGCCCCAGCATTTT. It encodes CASSLATGSNQPQHF.

This clone has just one count. The chain links TRBV18 to TRBJ1-5; TRBD1 might be the D (6 bases). Germline assignment: CDR1 KGHSH and CDR2 LQKENI. This CDR3 contains 15 residues. With 3 bases removed from V and 3 bases from J, the gap between germline ends came to 12 bases. The CDR3 is CASSPGGGANQPQHF. DNA for the CDR3: TGTGCCAGCTCACCGGGAGGGGGGGCCAATCAGCCCCAGCATTTT.